This passage covers 18 T cell receptor beta chains from one sample sequenced in a study of CD8 T cells in ankylosing spondylitis. What these receptors recognize is not known. Study outcomes and limitations: Characteristic of ankylosing spondylitis blood, it appeared, was a TCR beta motif comprising roughly 8 highly homologous variants.

TCRdb independently ran MiXCR on the 5' RACE reads; one entry per CDR3 protein. The table shows just under 550,000 distinct CDR3 sequences, with roughly 13% occurring only once. The sample consisted of blood, either unsorted or a sorted T cell fraction (not recorded which). The receptor set was obtained from a male donor with ankylosing spondylitis.

Only a few counts were recorded for this clonotype. J is TRBJ1-1 and V is TRBV5-1; maybe TRBD1 (5 bases). Germline CDR1 reads SGHRS; CDR2 reads YFSETQ. This CDR3 has 16 residues. V lost 1 base and J 1 base, leaving 14 bases between the germline ends. The CDR3 loop reads CASSLIPGIRNTEAFF. In DNA form, the CDR3 reads TGCGCCAGCAGCTTGATCCCAGGGATTCGGAACACTGAAGCTTTCTTT.

The J gene is TRBJ2-2, the V gene TRBV5-5, with a weak D call TRBD2 (6 bases). The CDR3 loop spans 14 amino acids. V shed 1 base and J shed 5 bases, with 9 bases lying between them. Looked up from germline, CDR1 is SGHKS and CDR2 is YYEKEE (reference sequence). The CDR3 loop reads CASSLSGETGELFF. CDR3 nucleotide sequence: TGTGCCAGCAGCTTGTCGGGAGAAACCGGGGAGCTGTTTTTT.

Remarks on this clonotype: The DNA is omitted, as the CDR3 cannot be located on it reliably, and the CDR3 follows TCRdb's listing. J is TRBJ2-4 and V is TRBV2; TRBD1, the D gene given by the table, was not confirmed from the DNA. Germline CDR1 and CDR2: SNHLY and FYNNEI. The CDR3 spans 14 amino acids, including both terminal residues. The CDR3 protein is CASSDWGTGASEYF.

This clonotype was picked up a small number of times. The chain recombines TRBV20-1 with TRBJ2-5; D possibly corresponds to TRBD2 (6 bases). With 6 bases removed from V and 1 base from J, the gap between germline ends came to 21 bases. Germline lookup yields CDR1 DFQATT and CDR2 SNEGSKA (reference sequence). The CDR3 spans 16 residues. The CDR3 sequence: CSAGEASSSPQETQYF. The CDR3 DNA follows: TGCAGTGCGGGGGAGGCCAGCTCTAGCCCCCAAGAGACCCAGTACTTC.

This clonotype was observed a single time. In DNA, the CDR3 is TGCGCCAGCAGTAGGACAGGCGGTTCACCCCTCCACTTT. This translates into CASSRTGGSPLHF. The chain carries TRBV10-1 and TRBJ1-6, with 7 bases aligning to TRBD1. The CDR3 has 13 residues. Germline CDR1 and CDR2: WNHNN and SYGVQD (reference sequence). V lost 5 bases to trimming and J lost 9 bases; unmatched junction nucleotides: 4.

This clonotype was recorded a few times. J is TRBJ1-1 and V is TRBV30; 9 bases map to TRBD1. This CDR3 is built from 14 residues. Germline CDR1 and CDR2: GTSNPN and SVGIG (reference sequence). The J segment lost 3 bases and the V segment lost 2 bases, leaving 4 bases of the junction unmatched. Written as DNA, the CDR3 is TGTGCCTGGAGTCGGGACAGGGTTGACACTGAAGCTTTCTTT. Protein sequence: CAWSRDRVDTEAFF.

The chain recombines TRBV15 with TRBJ1-4; D call uncertain. Germline V gene data show CDR1 as LNHNV and CDR2 as YYDKDF (reference sequence). CDR3 length: 12 amino acids. V lost 5 bases to trimming and J lost 10 bases, with 11 bases between them. CDR3 sequence: CATSRGDGKLFF. CDR3 nucleotide sequence: TGTGCCACCAGCCGTGGAGATGGAAAACTGTTTTTT.

The table lists this clonotype with a few counts. The gene calls are TRBV7-6 and TRBJ2-2; no clear D gene. The CDR3 runs 13 residues. In germline, CDR1 is SGHVS, CDR2 FNYEAQ. V was shortened by 4 bases and J by 4 bases, with 7 bases between the two germline ends. The CDR3 loop reads CASSSRVTGELFF. In nucleotides, the CDR3 is TGTGCCAGCAGCTCACGGGTCACCGGGGAGCTGTTTTTT.

This clonotype showed up just a few times. This chain connects TRBV14 to TRBJ2-1, with D possibly being TRBD2 (5 bases). Per germline, CDR1 SGHDN and CDR2 FVKESK. V lost 3 bases and J 8 bases, leaving 14 bases between the germline ends. There are 14 residues in the CDR3. The chain's CDR3 is CASSQGRLTHEQFF. The CDR3 coding sequence is TGTGCCAGCAGCCAGGGCCGACTAACTCATGAGCAGTTCTTC.

This clonotype has a handful of counts. The V call is TRBV7-9, the J call TRBJ2-1; 8 nucleotides line up with TRBD2. Germline V gene sequence: CDR1 SEHNR, CDR2 FQNEAQ (reference sequence). V dropped 5 bases and J dropped 1; count of bases not matched to a gene: 4. The CDR3 consists of 15 residues. The CDR3 DNA reads TGTGCCAGCAGCGCAGCGGGAGCTTCCTACAATGAGCAGTTCTTC. It translates to CASSAAGASYNEQFF. Variable domain in full (rest from reference TRBV7-9 and TRBJ2-1): DTGVSQNPRHKITKRGQNVTFRCDPISEHNRLYWYRQTLGQGPEFLTYFQNEAQLEKSRLLSDRFSAERPKGSFSTLEIQRTEQGDSAMYLCASSAAGASYNEQFFGPGTRLTVL.

The chain carries TRBV20-1 and TRBJ2-1; D not resolved. The CDR3 has 10 amino acids. From germline, CDR1 is DFQATT and CDR2 SNEGSKA (reference sequence). V was shortened by 3 bases and J by 9 bases, with 6 bases between the two germline ends. CDR3 bases: TGCAGTGCTAGTTGGAGTGAGCAGTTCTTC. Its protein product is CSASWSEQFF.

This clonotype was picked up a small number of times. The rearrangement links TRBV7-8 to TRBJ2-1; 7 positions agree with TRBD2. J was trimmed by 7 bases and V by 5 bases; bases with no gene match: 20. Germline CDR1 is SGHVS and CDR2 is FQNEAQ. The CDR3 runs to 18 residues. CDR3 protein: CASSQQFGVASGWNEQFF. The CDR3 coding sequence is TGTGCCAGCAGCCAACAGTTTGGTGTGGCTAGCGGTTGGAATGAGCAGTTCTTC.

The genes are TRBV3-1 and TRBJ2-1, with D perhaps TRBD1 or TRBD2 (6 bases each). The CDR3 is made up of 17 amino acids. Germline values: CDR1 LGHDT, CDR2 YNNKEL (reference sequence). With 5 bases removed from V and 1 base from J, the gap between germline ends came to 18 bases. This chain's CDR3 is CASSDYWGAESYNEQFF. The CDR3 DNA is TGTGCCAGCAGCGATTACTGGGGGGCCGAATCCTACAATGAGCAGTTCTTC.

This clonotype was found many times. This chain joins TRBV5-6 and TRBJ2-1; D is perhaps TRBD2 (5 bases). Germline loops: CDR1 SGHDT, CDR2 YYEEEE. Trimming cost V 2 bases and J 1 base, with 13 bases left between them. The CDR3 is made up of 16 amino acids. The CDR3 is CASSFPRRLSYNEQFF. The DNA of the CDR3 is TGTGCCAGCAGCTTCCCTAGGAGGCTGTCCTACAATGAGCAGTTCTTC.

This clonotype has a count of ten or more. The chain joins TRBV5-1 to TRBJ1-1; D gene unclear. Trimming pared 1 base from V and 0 bases from J, leaving 10 bases between. Germline CDR1 SGHRS, CDR2 YFSETQ. The CDR3 length is 15 residues. The CDR3 protein is CASSLSWELNTEAFF. In DNA form, the CDR3 reads TGCGCCAGCAGCTTGAGTTGGGAACTGAACACTGAAGCTTTCTTT.

This clonotype was recorded at least ten times. This rearrangement joins TRBV5-1 to TRBJ2-3, with D perhaps TRBD2 (6 bases). CDR1 SGHRS and CDR2 YFSETQ come from the germline V gene. Trimming cost V 1 base and J 1 base, with 10 bases left between them. The CDR3 is made up of 15 amino acids. As DNA, the CDR3 is TGCGCCAGCAGCTTGCAACTAGCAGGCACAGATACGCAGTATTTT. Protein: CASSLQLAGTDTQYF.

This clonotype was seen many times. The CDR3 protein is CSARVSQRLSYNEQFF. The CDR3 region has the DNA TGCAGTGCTAGAGTTTCCCAGCGGCTCTCCTACAATGAGCAGTTCTTC. The chain joins TRBV20-1 to TRBJ2-1, with D possibly matching TRBD2 (5 bases). CDR1 is DFQATT, CDR2 SNEGSKA, per germline (reference sequence). V gave up 1 base and J gave up 0 bases, with 13 bases separating them. This CDR3 has 16 residues.

The rearrangement links TRBV20-1 to TRBJ2-3, with a tentative D call TRBD2 (5 bases). CDR3 length: 13 amino acids. The germline gives CDR1 DFQATT, CDR2 SNEGSKA (reference sequence). V lost 8 bases and J lost 2, with 14 bases in between. The CDR3 DNA reads as TGCAGTCTATCGCGGGCCGACACAGATACGCAGTATTTT. It specifies CSLSRADTDTQYF.